Following are 12 T cell receptor beta chains from one sample sequenced in a study of cytomegalovirus exposure and HLA in healthy donors. The PCR was carried out with 60 Vbeta primers and 13 Jbeta primers. Assay: immunoSEQ multiplex PCR; the TCRdb copy retains only in-frame clones and omits some. In the table there are about 67,000 clones, roughly 65% of which are singletons. The sequencing sample was made of PBMCs. The receptors shown here come from a woman aged 30 to 39 in good health and CMV-seronegative.

This chain uses TRBV19 with TRBJ1-6; 7 bases align to TRBD1. The CDR3 consists of 15 residues. CDR1 and CDR2 (germline): LNHDA, SQIVND (reference sequence). The ends lost 6 bases at V and 8 bases at J; junction bases unmatched: 10. For the CDR3, the DNA is TGTGCCAGTAGCCCCAACAGGGGAAAGGATTCACCCCTCCACTTT. Protein sequence: CASSPNRGKDSPLHF.

The rearrangement joins TRBV7-9 to TRBJ1-4; the D is unclear. Germline CDR1 SEHNR, CDR2 FQNEAQ (reference sequence). This CDR3 has 15 residues. V lost 1 base, J lost 4 bases, and 10 bases lay in between. In nucleotides, the CDR3 is TGTGCCAGCAGCTTAGGTGGAGGGAATAATGAAAAACTGTTTTTT. Translated: CASSLGGGNNEKLFF.

The chain joins TRBV7-9 to TRBJ1-2; weak D call: TRBD1 (6 bases). The CDR3 is made up of 14 amino acids. Germline V gene sequence: CDR1 SEHNR, CDR2 FQNEAQ (reference sequence). V was trimmed by 5 bases and J by 2 bases, leaving 12 bases between them. The CDR3 reads CASSLADRNYGYTF. DNA for the CDR3: TGTGCCAGCAGCCTTGCGGACAGAAACTATGGCTACACCTTC. The full variable domain, its missing parts supplied by reference TRBV7-9 and TRBJ1-2, is DTGVSQNPRHKITKRGQNVTFRCDPISEHNRLYWYRQTLGQGPEFLTYFQNEAQLEKSRLLSDRFSAERPKGSFSTLEIQRTEQGDSAMYLCASSLADRNYGYTFGSGTRLTVV.

The chain carries TRBV7-7 and TRBJ1-5; 9 nucleotides agree with TRBD1. The ends lost 6 bases at V and 6 bases at J; junction bases unmatched: 6. Germline CDR1 is SSHAT and CDR2 is FNYEAQ (reference sequence). CDR3 size: 14 residues. In nucleotides, the CDR3 is TGTGCCAGCAGGGCAGGGACAGGGAGTCAGCCCCAGCATTTT. Translated, it gives CASRAGTGSQPQHF.

The chain combines TRBV19 with TRBJ1-5; D remains ambiguous. The germline V and J ends were trimmed by 3 bases and 2 bases, with 14 bases remaining between them. Germline loops: CDR1 LNHDA, CDR2 SQIVND (reference sequence). The CDR3 consists of 16 residues. This chain's CDR3 is CASSIFGFEGNQPQHF. In nucleotides, the CDR3 is TGTGCCAGTAGTATCTTCGGCTTTGAGGGCAATCAGCCCCAGCATTTT.

This sequence joins TRBV25-1 and TRBJ1-3; D unresolved. The CDR3 length is 12 residues. Trimming shortened V by 6 bases and J by 4 bases, and 7 bases separated the two germline ends. Germline V lookup: CDR1 MGHDK, CDR2 SYGVNS. CDR3 nucleotide sequence: TGTGCCAGCAGACAGAGCGGAAACACCATATATTTT. This gives the protein CASRQSGNTIYF. Full variable domain (rest looked up from reference TRBV25-1 and TRBJ1-3): EADIYQTPRYLVIGTGKKITLECSQTMGHDKMYWYQQDPGMELHLIHYSYGVNSTEKGDLSSESTVSRIRTEHFPLTLESARPSHTSQYLCASRQSGNTIYFGEGSWLTVV.

V and J are TRBV5-5 and TRBJ1-2; the match to TRBD1 covers 7 bases. This CDR3 spans 17 amino acids. Germline V gives CDR1 SGHKS, CDR2 YYEKEE (reference sequence). Trimming took 2 bases from V and 4 from J; bases not matched to a gene: 14. The CDR3: CASSFIATGRSSYGYTF. In DNA, the CDR3 is TGTGCCAGCAGCTTTATTGCGACAGGGAGAAGCAGCTATGGCTACACCTTC.

The chain is built from TRBV27 and TRBJ1-5, with D unclear. The CDR3 consists of 14 residues. With 4 bases removed from V and 3 bases from J, the gap between germline ends came to 10 bases. Per the germline V gene, CDR1 is MNHEY and CDR2 is SMNVEV (reference sequence). CDR3 protein: CASSSVGFNQPQHF. The CDR3 bases are TGTGCCAGCAGTTCGGTCGGTTTCAATCAGCCCCAGCATTTT.

Only a few counts were recorded for this clone. The chain uses TRBV7-6 and TRBJ1-1; D may be TRBD1 (6 bases). Germline CDR1 is SGHVS and CDR2 is FNYEAQ. The CDR3 is made up of 14 amino acids. The V and J ends lost 8 bases and 0 bases respectively, with 13 bases between them. CDR3 coding DNA: TGTGCCAGCGACCCCGGGGACATGAACACTGAAGCTTTCTTT. It codes for CASDPGDMNTEAFF.

This chain connects TRBV9 to TRBJ2-1, with D perhaps TRBD2 (6 bases). The V end lost 0 bases, the J end lost 7 bases, and 11 bases lay between the germline ends. Looked up from germline, CDR1 is SGDLS and CDR2 is YYNGEE. This CDR3 is built from 14 residues. This CDR3 reads CASSVEEGRNEQFF. CDR3 DNA: TGTGCCAGCAGCGTAGAGGAGGGGAGAAATGAGCAGTTCTTC.

This chain joins TRBV4-1 and TRBJ2-2; 8 bases line up with TRBD1. Germline V gene lookup returns CDR1 MGHRA and CDR2 YSYEKL. This CDR3 contains 16 residues. J gave up 5 bases and V 3 bases, and 8 bases lay outside the gene matches. CDR3 amino acids: CASSHRPRGRTGELFF. The CDR3, as DNA: TGCGCCAGCAGCCACCGTCCCAGGGGGCGGACCGGGGAGCTGTTTTTT.

The rearrangement uses TRBV6-5 and TRBJ1-2; maybe TRBD1 (5 bases). Trimming removed 5 bases at V and 6 bases at J, with 13 bases between. There are 13 residues in the CDR3. CDR1 and CDR2 (germline): MNHEY, SVGAGI. The CDR3 loop reads CASSRQHNHGYTF. The CDR3 DNA is TGTGCCAGCAGTAGACAGCACAACCATGGCTACACCTTC.